The present T cell receptor (beta chain) was sequenced within a study of cytomegalovirus exposure and HLA in healthy donors. Study outcomes and limitations: Looking again later, the authors saw that most CMV-associated TCR beta chains seemed HLA-restricted.

Researchers ran the PCR with 60 Vbeta and 13 Jbeta primers. The authors' processing: Tens of millions of unique TCR beta chains, about 10 million of them shared, were counted by a later analysis. Data came from immunoSEQ multiplex PCR; TCRdb stores just in-frame clones and leaves some out. The V and J calls and clone size were taken over from that table, and D and trimming were inferred from the DNA. The sample lists fewer than 200,000 clones, 70% to 80% occurring once. The sample holds one count of this clone. Its antigen is undetermined. This CDR3 is built from 15 residues. V lost 1 base, J lost 2 bases, and 12 bases lay in between. Germline V lookup: CDR1 SGHTA, CDR2 FQGNSA.

The chain uses TRBV7-2 and TRBJ2-7; possibly TRBD2 for D (5 bases). Sequences were obtained from PBMCs. The receptor was isolated from a female donor in good health and CMV-seronegative. The CDR3 DNA is TGTGCCAGCAGCTTAGGGGTAGGGAGCCCCTACGAGCAGTACTTC. This sequence encodes CASSLGVGSPYEQYF.